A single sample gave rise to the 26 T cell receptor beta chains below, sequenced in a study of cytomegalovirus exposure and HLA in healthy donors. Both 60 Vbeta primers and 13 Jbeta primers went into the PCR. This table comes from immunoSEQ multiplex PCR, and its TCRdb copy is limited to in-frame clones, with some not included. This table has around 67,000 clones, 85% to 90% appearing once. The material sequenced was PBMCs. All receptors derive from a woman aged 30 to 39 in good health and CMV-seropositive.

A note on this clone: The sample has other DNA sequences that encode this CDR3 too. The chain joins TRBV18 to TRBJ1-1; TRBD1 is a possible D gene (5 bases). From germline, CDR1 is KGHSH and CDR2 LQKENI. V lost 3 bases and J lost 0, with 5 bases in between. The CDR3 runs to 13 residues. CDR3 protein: CASSPTVNTEAFF. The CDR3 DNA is TGTGCCAGCTCACCGACAGTGAACACTGAAGCTTTCTTT.

The CDR3 sequence: CSALRGWNTEAFF. As DNA, the CDR3 is TGCAGCGCCCTAAGAGGTTGGAACACTGAAGCTTTCTTT. The chain has TRBV29-1 and TRBJ1-1; D not resolved. The CDR3 has 13 amino acids. Deletions cut 7 bases from V and 1 base from J, with 13 bases between. Germline CDR1 and CDR2: SQVTM and ANQGSEA.

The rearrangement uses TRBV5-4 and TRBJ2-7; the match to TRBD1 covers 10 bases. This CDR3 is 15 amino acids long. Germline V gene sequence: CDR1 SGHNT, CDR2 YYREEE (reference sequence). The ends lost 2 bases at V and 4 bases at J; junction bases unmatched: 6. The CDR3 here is CASSFRGTGVYEQYF. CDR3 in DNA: TGTGCCAGCAGCTTCAGGGGGACAGGGGTATACGAGCAGTACTTC.

The CDR3 nucleotides are TGCAGCGTTGCTCGAGGGAGAGGCAATGAGCAGTTCTTC. Its translation: CSVARGRGNEQFF. This chain connects TRBV29-1 to TRBJ2-1, with D possibly TRBD2 on 5 matching bases. Germline loops: CDR1 SQVTM, CDR2 ANQGSEA. The ends were cut back, 4 bases at V and 6 bases at J, with 13 bases in the middle. The CDR3 sequence is 13 residues long.

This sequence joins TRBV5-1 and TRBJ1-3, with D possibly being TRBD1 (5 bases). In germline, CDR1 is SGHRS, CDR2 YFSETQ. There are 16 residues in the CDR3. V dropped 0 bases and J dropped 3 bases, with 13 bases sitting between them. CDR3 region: CASSLGQLGGGNTIYF. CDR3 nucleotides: TGCGCCAGCAGCTTGGGACAGCTGGGAGGTGGAAACACCATATATTTT.

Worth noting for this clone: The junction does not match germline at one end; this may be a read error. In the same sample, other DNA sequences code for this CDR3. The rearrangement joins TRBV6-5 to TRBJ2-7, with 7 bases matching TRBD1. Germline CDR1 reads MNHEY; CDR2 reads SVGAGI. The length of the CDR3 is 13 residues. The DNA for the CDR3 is TGTGCCAGCAGTTGGACAGGTGATTACGAGCAGTACTTT. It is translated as CASSWTGDYEQYF.

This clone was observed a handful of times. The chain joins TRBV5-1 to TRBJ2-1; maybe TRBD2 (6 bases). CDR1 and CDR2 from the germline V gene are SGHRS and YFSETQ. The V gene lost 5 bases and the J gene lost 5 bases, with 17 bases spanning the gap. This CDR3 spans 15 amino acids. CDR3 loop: CASRDRRREDNEQFF. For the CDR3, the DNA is TGCGCCAGCAGGGACCGGAGGAGGGAGGACAATGAGCAGTTCTTC.

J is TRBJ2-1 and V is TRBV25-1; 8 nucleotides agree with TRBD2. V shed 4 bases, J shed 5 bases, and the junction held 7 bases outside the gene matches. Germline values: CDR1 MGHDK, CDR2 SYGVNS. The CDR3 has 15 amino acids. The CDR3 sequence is CASSVSAGAHNEQFF. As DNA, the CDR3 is TGTGCCAGCAGTGTTTCAGCGGGAGCTCACAATGAGCAGTTCTTC.

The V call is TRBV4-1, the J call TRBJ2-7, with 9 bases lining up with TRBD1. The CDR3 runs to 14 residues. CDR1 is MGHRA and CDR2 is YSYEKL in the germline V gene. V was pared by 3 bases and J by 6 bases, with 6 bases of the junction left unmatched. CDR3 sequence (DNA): TGCGCCAGCAGCCAGGGAACAGGGGGCATCGAGCAGTACTTC. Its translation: CASSQGTGGIEQYF.

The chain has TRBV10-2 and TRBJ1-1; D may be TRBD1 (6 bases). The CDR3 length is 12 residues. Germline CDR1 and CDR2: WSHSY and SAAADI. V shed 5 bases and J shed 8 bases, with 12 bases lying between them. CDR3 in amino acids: CASSPRGQEAFF. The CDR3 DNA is TGCGCCAGCAGTCCCCGGGGACAAGAAGCTTTCTTT.

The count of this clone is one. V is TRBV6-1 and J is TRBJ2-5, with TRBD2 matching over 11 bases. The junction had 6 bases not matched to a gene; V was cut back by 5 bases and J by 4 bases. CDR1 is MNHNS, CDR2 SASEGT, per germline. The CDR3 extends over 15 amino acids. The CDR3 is CASSTGLAAIETQYF. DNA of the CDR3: TGTGCCAGCAGTACGGGACTAGCGGCGATAGAGACCCAGTACTTC.

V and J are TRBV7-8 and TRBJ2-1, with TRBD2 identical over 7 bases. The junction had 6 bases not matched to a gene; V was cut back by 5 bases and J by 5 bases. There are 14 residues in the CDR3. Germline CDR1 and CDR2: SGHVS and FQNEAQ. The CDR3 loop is CASSPGLVHNEQFF. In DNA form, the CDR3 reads TGTGCCAGCAGCCCCGGACTAGTCCACAATGAGCAGTTCTTC. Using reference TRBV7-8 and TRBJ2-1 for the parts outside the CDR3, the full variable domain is GAGVSQSPRYKVAKRGQDVALRCDPISGHVSLFWYQQALGQGPEFLTYFQNEAQLDKSGLPSDRFFAERPEGSVSTLKIQRTQQEDSAVYLCASSPGLVHNEQFFGPGTRLTVL.

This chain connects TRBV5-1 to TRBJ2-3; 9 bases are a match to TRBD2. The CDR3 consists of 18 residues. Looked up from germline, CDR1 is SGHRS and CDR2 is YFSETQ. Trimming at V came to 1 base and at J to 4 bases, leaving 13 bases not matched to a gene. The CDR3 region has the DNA TGCGCCAGCAGCTTGTCGGGGTCTGCGGGAGGGACCGCAGATACGCAGTATTTT. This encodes CASSLSGSAGGTADTQYF. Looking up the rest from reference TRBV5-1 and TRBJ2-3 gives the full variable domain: KAGVTQTPRYLIKTRGQQVTLSCSPISGHRSVSWYQQTPGQGLQFLFEYFSETQRNKGNFPGRFSGRQFSNSRSEMNVSTLELGDSALYLCASSLSGSAGGTADTQYFGPGTRLTVL.

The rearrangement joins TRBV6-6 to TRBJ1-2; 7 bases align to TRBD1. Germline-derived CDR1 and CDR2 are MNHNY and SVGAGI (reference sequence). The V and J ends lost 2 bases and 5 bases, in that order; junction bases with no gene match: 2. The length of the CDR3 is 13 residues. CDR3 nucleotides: TGTGCCAGCAGTTACACAGGGGTATATGGCTACACCTTC. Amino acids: CASSYTGVYGYTF.

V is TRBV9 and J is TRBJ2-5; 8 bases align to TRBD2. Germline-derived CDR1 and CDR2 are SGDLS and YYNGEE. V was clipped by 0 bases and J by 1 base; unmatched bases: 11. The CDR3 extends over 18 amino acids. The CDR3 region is CASSVAGWGSGTQETQYF. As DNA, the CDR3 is TGTGCCAGCAGCGTAGCGGGATGGGGTAGCGGGACCCAAGAGACCCAGTACTTC.

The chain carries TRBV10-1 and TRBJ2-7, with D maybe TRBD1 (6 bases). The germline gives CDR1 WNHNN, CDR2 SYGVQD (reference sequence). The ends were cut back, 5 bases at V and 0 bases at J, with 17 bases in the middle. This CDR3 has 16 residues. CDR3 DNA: TGCGCCAGCAGTCAGGATTGGACAGTATCCTCCTACGAGCAGTACTTC. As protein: CASSQDWTVSSYEQYF.

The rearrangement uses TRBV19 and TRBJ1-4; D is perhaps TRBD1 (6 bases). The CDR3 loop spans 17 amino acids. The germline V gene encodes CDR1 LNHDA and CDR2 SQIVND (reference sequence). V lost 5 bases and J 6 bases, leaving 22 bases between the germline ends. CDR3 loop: CASSPVGQGSGDEKLFF. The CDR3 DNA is TGTGCCAGTAGTCCGGTGGGGCAGGGTTCAGGGGATGAAAAACTGTTTTTT.

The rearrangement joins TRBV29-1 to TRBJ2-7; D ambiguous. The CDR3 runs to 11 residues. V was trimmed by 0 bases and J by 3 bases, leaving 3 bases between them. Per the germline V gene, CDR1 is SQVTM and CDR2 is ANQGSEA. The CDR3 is CSVEELYEQYF. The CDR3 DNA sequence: TGCAGCGTTGAAGAACTCTACGAGCAGTACTTC.

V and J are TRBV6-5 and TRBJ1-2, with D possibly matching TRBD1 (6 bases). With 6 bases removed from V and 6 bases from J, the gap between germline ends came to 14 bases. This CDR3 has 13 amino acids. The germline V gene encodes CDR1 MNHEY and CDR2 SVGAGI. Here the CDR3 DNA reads TGTGCCAGCAGCCCGGGGGGGCTCGATGGCTACACCTTC. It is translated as CASSPGGLDGYTF.

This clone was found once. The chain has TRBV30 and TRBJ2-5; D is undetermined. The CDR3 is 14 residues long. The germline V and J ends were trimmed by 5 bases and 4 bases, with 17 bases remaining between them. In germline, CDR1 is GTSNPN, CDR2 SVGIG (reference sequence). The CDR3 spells CAWGPGFLRETQYF. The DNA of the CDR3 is TGTGCCTGGGGGCCCGGCTTCCTACGAGAGACCCAGTACTTC.

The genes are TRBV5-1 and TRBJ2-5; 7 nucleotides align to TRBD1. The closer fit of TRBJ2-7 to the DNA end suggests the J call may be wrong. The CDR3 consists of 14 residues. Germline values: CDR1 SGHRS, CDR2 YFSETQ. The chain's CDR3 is CASTRGQGNHEQYF. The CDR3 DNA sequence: TGCGCCAGCACTAGGGGGCAGGGGAACCACGAGCAGTACTTC.

The CDR3 DNA follows: TGTGCCAGCAGTGAAATAATGCGGGGGAACAATCAGCCCCAGCATTTT. Its protein product is CASSEIMRGNNQPQHF. The J gene is TRBJ1-5, the V gene TRBV6-1, with a weak D call TRBD1 (5 bases). Trimming took 2 bases from V and 3 from J, leaving 14 bases between them. CDR1 is MNHNS, CDR2 SASEGT, per germline. The CDR3 has 16 amino acids.

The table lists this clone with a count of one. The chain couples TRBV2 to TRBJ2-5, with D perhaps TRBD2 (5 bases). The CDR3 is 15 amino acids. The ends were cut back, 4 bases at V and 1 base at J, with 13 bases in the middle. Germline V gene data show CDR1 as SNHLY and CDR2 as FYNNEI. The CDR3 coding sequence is TGTGCCAGCAGTGTCCGGGGTGTAGGCCAAGAGACCCAGTACTTC. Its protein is CASSVRGVGQETQYF. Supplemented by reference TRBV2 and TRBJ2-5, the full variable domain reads EPEVTQTPSHQVTQMGQEVILRCVPISNHLYFYWYRQILGQKVEFLVSFYNNEISEKSEIFDDQFSVERPDGSNFTLKIRSTKLEDSAMYFCASSVRGVGQETQYFGPGTRLLVL.

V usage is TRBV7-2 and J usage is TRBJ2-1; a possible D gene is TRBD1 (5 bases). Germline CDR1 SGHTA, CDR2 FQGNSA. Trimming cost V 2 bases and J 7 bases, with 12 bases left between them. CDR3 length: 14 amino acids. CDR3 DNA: TGTGCCAGCAGCTTACAATCAGGGAATAATGAGCAGTTCTTC. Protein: CASSLQSGNNEQFF.

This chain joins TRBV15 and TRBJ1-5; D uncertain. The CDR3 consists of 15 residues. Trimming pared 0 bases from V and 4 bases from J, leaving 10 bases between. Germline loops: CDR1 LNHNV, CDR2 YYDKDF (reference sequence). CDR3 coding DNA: TGTGCCACCAGCAGAGATTCGGTCCCTAATCAGCCCCAGCATTTT. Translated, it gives CATSRDSVPNQPQHF.

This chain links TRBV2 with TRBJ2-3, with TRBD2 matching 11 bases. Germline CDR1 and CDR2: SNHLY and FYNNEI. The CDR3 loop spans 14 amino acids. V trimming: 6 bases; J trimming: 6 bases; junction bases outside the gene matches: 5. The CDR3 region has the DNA TGTGCCAGCAGCGGGACTAGCGGTACCGATACGCAGTATTTT. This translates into CASSGTSGTDTQYF.